This T cell receptor beta chain was documented in a study of beta chain features in type 1 diabetes. This clone occurred a few times. Within the sample, other DNA sequences also encode this same CDR3. This CDR3 is 12 amino acids long. Germline CDR1 SGHNT, CDR2 YYREEE (reference sequence). The V and J ends lost 2 bases and 0 bases respectively, with 3 bases between them. Sequencing targeted expressed TCRB transcripts, as all isolated RNA had been reverse transcribed. The assay was immunoSEQ multiplex PCR, and TCRdb's table has in-frame clones only and misses some. The sample comprises about 620,000 clones, roughly a sixth of which are singletons, and about 0.097% rests with the top ten.

The gene calls are TRBV5-4 and TRBJ2-7; D remains ambiguous. This TCR derives from a man in his late teens or twenties in good health. What was sequenced was naive CD4+ T cells from blood. CDR3 amino acids: CASSFSSYEQYF. In DNA, the CDR3 is TGTGCCAGCAGCTTCAGCTCCTACGAGCAGTACTTC.